This is a list of T cell receptor beta chains from one sample in a study of blood T cells in healthy people across ages. TCRdb reprocessed the 5' RACE reads via MiXCR and lists one record per CDR3 protein. The table records 1.5 million to 1.8 million distinct CDR3 sequences, about 45% of them present only once. Source material: blood. These receptors all come from a woman under 30 in good health. CDR3s include the opening cysteine and the closing phenylalanine or tryptophan. A D gene is named only where the DNA matches it firmly. Size is stated for part of the rows, as once, few or many counts, or as a class when the clone is expanded.

CDR3nt,CDR3aa,d_gene,v_gene,abundance,j_gene
TGTGCCAGCAGCTCCGGCCGGGACAATGAAAAACTGTTTTTT,CASSSGRDNEKLFF,-,TRBV6-5,few,TRBJ1-4
TGCAGTGCTAGAGAACAGGGTGGGGAAAAACTGTTTTTT,CSAREQGGEKLFF,-,TRBV20-1,-,TRBJ1-4
TGTGCCAGCAGCTTAGCGGAGAGGGGTTCCAAAAACATTCAGTACTTC,CASSLAERGSKNIQYF,-,TRBV7-2,-,TRBJ2-4
TGTGCCTGGAGTGCAGGACAGGGTAACCAAGAGACCCAGTACTTC,CAWSAGQGNQETQYF,TRBD1,TRBV30,-,TRBJ2-5
TGTGCCAGCAGCCTTCCACATAACTATGGCTACACCTTC,CASSLPHNYGYTF,-,TRBV28,few,TRBJ1-2
TGTGCCAGCAGCTTCACATTACCCGAGCAGTACTTC,CASSFTLPEQYF,-,TRBV7-9,many,TRBJ2-7
TGTGCCAGCTCACCACGAACAGGGACAAACTATGGCTACACCTTC,CASSPRTGTNYGYTF,-,TRBV18,many,TRBJ1-2
TGCGCCAGCAGCCAAGCCGTTGATCTGGCTGAAGCTTTCTTT,CASSQAVDLAEAFF,-,TRBV4-1,-,TRBJ1-1
TGTGCCAGCAGCCAAGCGACCGGGACAGGGACTACAGGTGGCTACACCTTC,CASSQATGTGTTGGYTF,TRBD1,TRBV4-2,-,TRBJ1-2
TGCGCCAGCAGCCCCGATTCAGGGGTCGGCTATGGCTACACCTTC,CASSPDSGVGYGYTF,-,TRBV4-3,-,TRBJ1-2
TGCGCCAGCAGCCAGGCGTACCGTTACAATGAGCAGTTCTTC,CASSQAYRYNEQFF,-,TRBV4-3,-,TRBJ2-1
TGTGCCAGTAGTGAAAGGGGCCGTTGTGGCTACACCTTC,CASSERGRCGYTF,-,TRBV6-1,-,TRBJ1-2
TGCGCCAGCAGCCAGATTGTAGGGGTTGGCTACACCTTC,CASSQIVGVGYTF,-,TRBV4-1,few,TRBJ1-2
TGTGCCATCAGTGAGTCGACTTACGGGGCTTATAGCAATCAGCCCCAGCATTTT,CAISESTYGAYSNQPQHF,-,TRBV10-3,few,TRBJ1-5
TGTGCCAGCAGTGTTATACAACCGGGGTACCCTCTATCCTACGAGCAGTACTTC,CASSVIQPGYPLSYEQYF,-,TRBV2,few,TRBJ2-7
TGTGCCATCAGTGAGTCCGGGACAGTCTACGAGCAGTACTTC,CAISESGTVYEQYF,TRBD1,TRBV10-3,few,TRBJ2-7
TGTGCCACCAGCAGAGGACTAGCGGGCTATAGCACAGATACGCAGTATTTT,CATSRGLAGYSTDTQYF,TRBD2,TRBV15,few,TRBJ2-3
TGCGCCAGCAGCCAACAGTACACACCCCAGGATACGCAGTATTTT,CASSQQYTPQDTQYF,-,TRBV4-1,-,TRBJ2-3
TGTGCCAGCAGCCCGAGGGGGGACACTGAAGCTTTCTTT,CASSPRGDTEAFF,-,TRBV12-3/TRBV12-4,many,TRBJ1-1
TGTGCCAGCAGTTTATCGCGGCCTACTTTCACAGATACGCAGTATTTT,CASSLSRPTFTDTQYF,-,TRBV27,few,TRBJ2-3
TGTGCCAGCAGCGAAACGACTAGCGGGGGGTACACAGATACGCAGTATTTT,CASSETTSGGYTDTQYF,TRBD2,TRBV7-2,-,TRBJ2-3
TGCAGTGGAAGGTGGGCAGATACGCAGTATTTT,CSGRWADTQYF,-,TRBV20-1,few,TRBJ2-3
TGCAGTGCTAGAGATTGGGACCTAACCTCCTACAATGAGCAGTTCTTC,CSARDWDLTSYNEQFF,-,TRBV20-1,few,TRBJ2-1
TGCGCCAGCAGTGACCCGGGATCATCCCACGAGCAGTACTTC,CASSDPGSSHEQYF,-,TRBV10-1,few,TRBJ2-7
TGTGCCAGCTCACCCTTCGGGGGACAATCCTCCTACAATGAGCAGTACTTC,CASSPFGGQSSYNEQYF,-,TRBV18,few,TRBJ2-7